Each of the 2 T cell receptor beta chains below was sequenced from the same sample in a study of PD-L1 blockade in urothelial cancer. Sequencing used immunoSEQ multiplex PCR; TCRdb keeps in-frame clones, though not all of them. Here the sample spans about 45,000 clones, 70% to 90% being singletons. The time point was: pretreatment peripheral blood. Sample: PBMCs, taken around atezolizumab (anti-PD-L1) treatment. The origin of the receptors is a donor aged 40 or older with urothelial cancer.

CDR3 DNA sequence: TGTGCCATCAGAGGGACAGGGAACACTGAAGCTTTCTTT. The encoded protein is CAIRGTGNTEAFF. The chain is built from TRBV10-3 and TRBJ1-1; the match to TRBD1 covers 8 bases. The V gene end was trimmed by 6 bases and the J gene end by 1 base; junction bases not matched to a gene: 1. Germline V gene lookup returns CDR1 ENHRY and CDR2 SYGVKD. The CDR3 runs to 13 residues.

The table lists this clone with a few counts. The chain joins TRBV28 to TRBJ2-6, with 7 bases that match TRBD2. The junction had 10 bases not matched to a gene; V was cut back by 5 bases and J by 0 bases. This CDR3 spans 18 amino acids. Germline V lookup: CDR1 MDHEN, CDR2 SYDVKM. The CDR3 sequence is CASSPRRAGDSGANVLTF. DNA of the CDR3: TGTGCCAGCAGTCCCCGGAGGGCGGGAGACTCTGGGGCCAACGTCCTGACTTTC.